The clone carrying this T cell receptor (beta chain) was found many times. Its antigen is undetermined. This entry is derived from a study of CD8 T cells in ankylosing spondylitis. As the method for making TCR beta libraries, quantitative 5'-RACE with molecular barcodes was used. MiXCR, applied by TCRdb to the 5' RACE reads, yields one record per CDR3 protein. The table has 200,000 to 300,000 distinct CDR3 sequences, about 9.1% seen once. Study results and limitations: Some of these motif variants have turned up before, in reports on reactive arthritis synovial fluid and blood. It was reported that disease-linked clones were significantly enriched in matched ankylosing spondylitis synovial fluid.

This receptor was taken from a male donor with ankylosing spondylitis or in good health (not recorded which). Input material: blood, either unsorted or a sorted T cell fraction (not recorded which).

CDR3 bases: TGTGCCAGCAGGACAACCAACACTGAAGCTTTCTTT. Its protein product is CASRTTNTEAFF. V and J are TRBV12-3 or TRBV12-4 and TRBJ1-1; the D is unclear. The ends were cut back, 6 bases at V and 2 bases at J, with 7 bases in the middle. The CDR3 covers 12 residues.